A selection of T cell receptor beta chains follows, all from one sample in a study of cytomegalovirus exposure and HLA in healthy donors. Produced via immunoSEQ multiplex PCR; TCRdb's table is partial and in-frame only. The data show 150,000 to 200,000 clones, around 83% seen once. The sequenced sample was PBMCs. All receptors come from a man aged 50-60 years in good health and CMV-seropositive. Both conserved end residues are part of each CDR3. A D gene is named only where the DNA matches it firmly.

>18|TRBJ2-5|TRBD2|TRBV28
CASSPWTSGGTSQETQYF
>13|TRBJ2-3|-|TRBV30
CAWSGALPDTQYF
>15|TRBJ2-3|-|TRBV5-1
CASSLTGYSTDTQYF
>13|TRBJ1-1|-|TRBV27
CASKPGGYTEAFF
>14|TRBJ2-5|TRBD1|TRBV23-1
CAGADRSIQETQYF
>15|TRBJ1-6|-|TRBV28
CASSSGFTYNSPLHF
>11|TRBJ1-2|-|TRBV28
CASKHLYGYTF
>12|TRBJ1-2|TRBD1|TRBV6-1
CASGQGAWGYTF
>14|TRBJ2-3|TRBD1|TRBV5-1
CATSRDSNTDTQYF
>14|TRBJ1-6|-|TRBV19
CASRGIGDSSPLHF
>13|TRBJ2-5|-|TRBV7-2
CASSFSRQETQYF
>13|TRBJ2-1|TRBD1|TRBV29-1
CSVEGTGGAEQFF
>15|TRBJ2-1|TRBD1|TRBV5-1
CASRDQGTARGEQFF
>13|TRBJ1-2|TRBD1|TRBV7-9
CSSSPDRRDGYTF
>14|TRBJ1-4|TRBD1|TRBV5-1
CASSPDRAGEKLFF
>15|TRBJ1-6|-|TRBV4-1
CASSQGSNSNSPLHF
>14|TRBJ2-2|TRBD2|TRBV30
CAWGGGAQTGELFF
>13|TRBJ2-7|-|TRBV7-2
CASSLQGGYEQYF
>14|TRBJ2-1|-|TRBV4-1
CASNREMSVNEQFF
>15|TRBJ2-7|TRBD2|TRBV4-1
CASSLKAGLAGEQYF
>11|TRBJ2-1|-|TRBV6-1
CASSYPNEQFF
>14|TRBJ2-5|TRBD2|TRBV18
CASSPGRLAGTQYF
>15|TRBJ2-3|TRBD2|TRBV6-5
CASRSSGGATDTQYF
>13|TRBJ1-4|-|TRBV6-4
CASSAVPNEKLFF
>13|TRBJ2-1|TRBD1|TRBV9
CASSVGTGVEQFF
>13|TRBJ1-5|-|TRBV6-1
CASSGGGNQPQHF
>13|TRBJ1-4|-|TRBV6-5
CASSYEGGEKLFF